Reported below is one TCR beta chain. Between the trimmed V and J ends, which lost 7 bases and 5 bases, there was a span of 11 bases. This CDR3 spans 12 amino acids. In germline, CDR1 is MDHEN, CDR2 SYDVKM. The sample is drawn from a study of control samples from healthy donors and cancer patients. Sequencing used immunoSEQ multiplex PCR; TCRdb keeps in-frame clones, though not all of them. This table holds approximately 150,000 clones, approximately 91% found once. The source of this sequence is a man in his thirties or forties in good health. This chain joins TRBV28 and TRBJ1-2; D gene uncertain. The sample taken for sequencing was blood. The CDR3 nucleotides are TGTGCCAGCACCTCGGGCCTGTATGGCTACACCTTC. It translates to CASTSGLYGYTF.